This record covers a single T cell receptor beta chain. Unique molecular identifiers were used in preparing the TCRbeta library. TCRdb re-analysed the PCR reads in MiXCR, keeping a single row per CDR3 protein. The sample lists a few hundred thousand distinct CDR3 sequences, about 9.4% occurring once. This entry is derived from a study of T-cell reconstitution after alpha-beta-depleted transplantation in children. This CDR3 comprises 15 residues. Trimming took 1 base from V and 3 from J; bases not matched to a gene: 5. CDR1 ENHRY and CDR2 SYGVKD come from the germline V gene. This sequence joins TRBV10-3 and TRBJ2-7, with TRBD2 matching 8 bases. The sequences come from PBMCs from the stem cell graft donor, collected from the stem cell graft. The TCR originated in a human donor who donated a stem cell graft to a child with acute lymphoblastic leukemia. CDR3 amino acids: CAISELAGLNYEQYF. The CDR3 region has the DNA TGTGCCATCAGTGAGTTAGCGGGACTAAACTACGAGCAGTACTTC.